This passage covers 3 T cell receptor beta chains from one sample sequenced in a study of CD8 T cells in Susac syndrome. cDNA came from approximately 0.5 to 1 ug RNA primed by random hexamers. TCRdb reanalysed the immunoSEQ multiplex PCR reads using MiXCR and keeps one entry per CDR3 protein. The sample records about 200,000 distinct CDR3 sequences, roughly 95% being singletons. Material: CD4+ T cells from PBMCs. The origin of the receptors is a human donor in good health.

CDR3 coding DNA: TGTGCCACCAGCAGAACCCCGCAAGGCTCCGAGCAGTACTTC. Translated, it gives CATSRTPQGSEQYF. The genes are TRBV15 and TRBJ2-7; D gene ambiguous. Germline V gives CDR1 LNHNV, CDR2 YYDKDF (reference sequence). The CDR3 is made up of 14 amino acids. V lost 2 bases, J lost 6 bases, and 14 bases lay in between.

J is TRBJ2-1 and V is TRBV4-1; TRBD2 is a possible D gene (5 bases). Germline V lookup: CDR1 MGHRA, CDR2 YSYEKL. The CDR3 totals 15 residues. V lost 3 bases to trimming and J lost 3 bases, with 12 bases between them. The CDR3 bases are TGCGCCAGCAGCCAGCAGGCGGGCCACTACAATGAGCAGTTCTTC. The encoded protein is CASSQQAGHYNEQFF.

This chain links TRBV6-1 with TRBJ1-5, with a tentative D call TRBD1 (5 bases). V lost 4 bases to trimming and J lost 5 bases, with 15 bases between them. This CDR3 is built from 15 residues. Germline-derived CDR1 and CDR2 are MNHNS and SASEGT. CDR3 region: CASSGQGGQHQPQHF. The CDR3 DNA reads TGTGCCAGCAGTGGTCAGGGAGGGCAGCATCAGCCCCAGCATTTT.